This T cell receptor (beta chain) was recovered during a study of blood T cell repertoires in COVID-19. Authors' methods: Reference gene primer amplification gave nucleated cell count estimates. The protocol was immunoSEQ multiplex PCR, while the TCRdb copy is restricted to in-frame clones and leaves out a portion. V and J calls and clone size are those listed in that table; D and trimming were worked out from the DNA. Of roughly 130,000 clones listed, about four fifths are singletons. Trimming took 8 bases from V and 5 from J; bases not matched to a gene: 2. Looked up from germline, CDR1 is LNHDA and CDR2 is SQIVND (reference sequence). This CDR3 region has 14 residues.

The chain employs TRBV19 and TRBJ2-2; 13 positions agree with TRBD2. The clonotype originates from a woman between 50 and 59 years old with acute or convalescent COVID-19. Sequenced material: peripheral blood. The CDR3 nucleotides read TGTGCCAGTCGGACTAGCGGGGGAACCGGGGAGCTGTTTTTT. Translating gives CASRTSGGTGELFF.